This TCR beta chain was recorded in a study of vaccination effects on CD4 cells after COVID-19. Overall study context: Samples were given by two convalescent patients 16 days and one week before vaccination.

In regard to this clone: The antigen is not known.

Study-level points and caveats: Convalescent patients were scarce in the study, and it lacked early post-infection timepoints. New vaccine-induced clones were the main type among post-vaccine spike-reactive clones in convalescents.

The authors isolated CD4+ T cells after 10 days of culture. Sequencing used immunoSEQ multiplex PCR; TCRdb keeps in-frame clones, though not all of them. This sample has tens of thousands of clones, with under 85% found just once. Sequenced material: CD4+ T cells from PBMCs cultured without peptide, taken before COVID-19 vaccination. This receptor was obtained from a human donor who had a prior SARS-CoV-2 infection.

The DNA of the CDR3 is TGTGCCAGCAGTCGCGGACAGGGGGGAGTTGGCGGGGAGCTGTTTTTT. It yields the protein CASSRGQGGVGGELFF. V gene TRBV6-6 combines with J gene TRBJ2-2; 10 bases map to TRBD1. The junction had 10 bases not matched to a gene; V was cut back by 5 bases and J by 7 bases. The CDR3 has 16 residues. CDR1 MNHNY and CDR2 SVGAGI come from the germline V gene (reference sequence).